The rows below give T cell receptor beta chains drawn from one sample of a study of control samples from healthy donors and cancer patients. Sequenced by immunoSEQ multiplex PCR; TCRdb stores in-frame clones only, minus some. Of about 92,000 clones listed, about four fifths are singletons. Source material: blood. These receptors all come from a woman in her fifties or sixties in good health. The CDR3 runs from the conserved cysteine through the conserved F or W. The order of the fields is D gene, V gene, J gene, clone size, CDR3 protein, CDR3 DNA. A D gene is named only where the DNA matches it firmly. Clone size is not always given. Where it is, it says once, few, many or a class for expanded clones.

-,TRBV9,TRBJ2-3,-,CASTPGPPSTDTQYF,TGTGCCAGCACCCCTGGGCCCCCCAGCACAGATACGCAGTATTTT
-,TRBV18,TRBJ2-7,-,CASSPSEGYEQYF,TGTGCCAGCTCACCCAGCGAGGGCTACGAGCAGTACTTC
-,TRBV6-5,TRBJ1-4,-,CASSLTVGAGEKLFF,TGTGCCAGCAGCCTAACCGTCGGGGCCGGCGAAAAACTGTTTTTT
-,TRBV2,TRBJ2-6,-,CASSPDIGTGGANVLTF,TGTGCCAGCAGTCCCGACATAGGGACTGGTGGGGCCAACGTCCTGACTTTC
-,TRBV7-9,TRBJ2-3,-,CANRGLETDTQYF,TGTGCCAACCGGGGATTAGAGACAGATACGCAGTATTTT
TRBD1,TRBV7-9,TRBJ2-7,-,CASSDDRQGREQYF,TGTGCCAGCAGCGATGATCGACAGGGTCGCGAGCAGTACTTC
-,TRBV3-1/TRBV3-2,TRBJ1-5,-,CASSQAGSNQPQHF,TGTGCCAGCAGCCAAGCCGGGAGCAATCAGCCCCAGCATTTT
-,TRBV28,TRBJ1-5,-,CASGGSSNQPQHF,TGTGCCAGCGGCGGCAGCAGCAATCAGCCCCAGCATTTT
-,TRBV5-5,TRBJ2-7,-,CASSLGQGKQYF,TGTGCCAGCAGCTTGGGTCAGGGAAAGCAGTACTTC
-,TRBV6-1,TRBJ1-2,-,CASSATADGALSGYTF,TGTGCCAGCAGTGCCACGGCAGACGGTGCCCTATCAGGCTACACCTTC
-,TRBV3-1/TRBV3-2,TRBJ2-7,-,CASSQGLEQYF,TGTGCCAGCAGCCAAGGTCTAGAGCAGTACTTC
-,TRBV20-1,TRBJ2-3,-,CSASLGGARTDTQYF,TGCAGTGCTAGTTTGGGGGGGGCCCGAACAGATACGCAGTATTTT
TRBD1,TRBV7-7,TRBJ2-1,-,CASSLGQGGGEQFF,TGTGCTAGCAGCTTAGGACAGGGTGGGGGTGAGCAGTTCTTC
-,TRBV7-2,TRBJ2-7,-,CASSLADTTYEQYF,TGTGCCAGCAGCTTAGCGGACACAACCTACGAGCAGTACTTC
-,TRBV10-3,TRBJ2-3,-,CAISASLGFFGGTDTQYF,TGTGCCATCAGTGCCTCCTTGGGGTTTTTTGGTGGCACAGATACGCAGTATTTT
-,TRBV6-2/TRBV6-3,TRBJ2-7,medium-sized,CASSTGALSYEQYF,TGTGCCAGCAGTACGGGGGCCCTATCCTACGAGCAGTACTTC
-,TRBV19,TRBJ2-5,once,CASSTGLETQYF,TGTGCCAGTAGTACAGGGCTGGAGACCCAGTACTTC
-,TRBV10-3,TRBJ2-7,-,CAISEARHEQYF,TGTGCCATCAGTGAGGCTAGACACGAGCAGTACTTC
-,TRBV12-3/TRBV12-4,TRBJ2-3,once,CASRPRRDTQYF,TGTGCCAGCAGGCCCAGACGAGATACGCAGTATTTT
-,TRBV7-2,TRBJ2-3,once,CASSVSDTQYF,TGTGCCAGCAGCGTATCAGATACGCAGTATTTT
-,TRBV18,TRBJ1-4,once,CASSQGWPNEKLFF,TGTGCCAGCTCACAGGGGTGGCCTAATGAAAAACTGTTTTTT
-,TRBV27,TRBJ1-6,-,CASSRLGGAGNSPLHF,TGTGCCAGCAGTCGCTTGGGGGGCGCGGGAAATTCACCCCTCCACTTT
-,TRBV5-6,TRBJ2-5,-,CASSLGPARGQYF,TGTGCCAGCAGCTTGGGGCCGGCGCGGGGCCAGTACTTC
-,TRBV4-1,TRBJ2-5,-,CASSPRGASGAETQYF,TGCGCCAGCAGCCCGAGGGGAGCTAGTGGGGCGGAGACCCAGTACTTC
-,TRBV7-9,TRBJ2-4,-,CASSSSDTSKNIQYF,TGTGCCAGCAGCTCCAGCGACACTTCCAAAAACATTCAGTACTTC
-,TRBV18,TRBJ1-5,-,CASSRGAGDQPQHF,TGTGCCAGCTCACGGGGGGCAGGGGACCAGCCCCAGCATTTT
-,TRBV2,TRBJ1-1,-,CASRGGWTEAFF,TGTGCCAGCAGGGGAGGGTGGACTGAAGCTTTCTTT
TRBD1,TRBV3-1/TRBV3-2,TRBJ1-4,-,CASSQPPTGVNEKLFF,TGTGCCAGCAGCCAGCCTCCGACAGGGGTAAATGAAAAACTGTTTTTT
TRBD1,TRBV2,TRBJ1-4,once,CASSDSGGSNEKLFF,TGTGCCAGCAGTGACTCAGGGGGTTCTAATGAAAAACTGTTTTTT
-,TRBV6-5,TRBJ1-5,-,CASRGGAGNQPQHF,TGTGCCAGCAGGGGTGGGGCTGGCAATCAGCCCCAGCATTTT
-,TRBV6-2/TRBV6-3,TRBJ1-1,-,CASSYSGGRTEAFF,TGTGCCAGCAGTTATAGCGGGGGTCGGACTGAAGCTTTCTTT
-,TRBV29-1,TRBJ1-2,few,CSVEEAGNYYGYTF,TGCAGCGTTGAGGAGGCAGGGAATTACTATGGCTACACCTTC
-,TRBV20-1,TRBJ2-3,-,CSAERADTQYF,TGCAGTGCTGAGAGGGCAGATACGCAGTATTTT
TRBD2,TRBV2,TRBJ2-5,-,CASSVSAGGGETQYF,TGTGCCAGCAGTGTTTCAGCGGGAGGGGGAGAGACCCAGTACTTC
-,TRBV28,TRBJ1-1,-,CASSLVGGAGLNTEAFF,TGTGCCAGCAGTTTAGTTGGGGGCGCGGGGCTGAACACTGAAGCTTTCTTT
TRBD1,TRBV18,TRBJ2-2,-,CASSQDRARSTGELFF,TGTGCCAGCTCACAAGACAGGGCCAGGAGCACCGGGGAGCTGTTTTTT
TRBD1,TRBV28,TRBJ2-7,-,CASSRADRDSYEQYF,TGTGCCAGCAGTCGAGCGGACAGGGACTCCTACGAGCAGTACTTC
-,TRBV25-1,TRBJ1-2,-,CASSAPGYNYGYTF,TGTGCCAGCAGTGCGCCGGGATACAACTATGGCTACACCTTC
TRBD2,TRBV4-2,TRBJ2-1,-,CASSQSSGSYNEQFF,TGTGCCAGCAGCCAATCTAGCGGGAGCTACAATGAGCAGTTCTTC
-,TRBV19,TRBJ2-7,few,CASSPGHGSYEQYF,TGTGCCAGTAGTCCGGGACACGGATCCTACGAGCAGTACTTC
-,TRBV18,TRBJ2-3,-,CASSPSVGPADTQYF,TGTGCCAGCTCACCCTCGGTAGGGCCCGCAGATACGCAGTATTTT
-,TRBV3-1/TRBV3-2,TRBJ1-5,-,CASSQDPTGSNQPQHF,TGTGCCAGCAGCCAAGACCCCACGGGGAGCAATCAGCCCCAGCATTTT
TRBD2,TRBV5-4,TRBJ2-3,-,CASSQTSASTDTQYF,TGTGCCAGCAGCCAGACTAGCGCCAGCACAGATACGCAGTATTTT
-,TRBV18,TRBJ2-1,-,CASSPRMEVNEQFF,TGTGCCAGCTCACCTCGGATGGAGGTTAATGAGCAGTTCTTC
-,TRBV13,TRBJ2-1,-,CASSFYRTRPNEQFF,TGTGCCAGCAGCTTTTATCGGACCCGACCCAATGAGCAGTTCTTC
-,TRBV19,TRBJ2-2,once,CATRSDRPNTGELFF,TGTGCCACTAGGTCCGACAGACCGAACACCGGGGAGCTGTTTTTT